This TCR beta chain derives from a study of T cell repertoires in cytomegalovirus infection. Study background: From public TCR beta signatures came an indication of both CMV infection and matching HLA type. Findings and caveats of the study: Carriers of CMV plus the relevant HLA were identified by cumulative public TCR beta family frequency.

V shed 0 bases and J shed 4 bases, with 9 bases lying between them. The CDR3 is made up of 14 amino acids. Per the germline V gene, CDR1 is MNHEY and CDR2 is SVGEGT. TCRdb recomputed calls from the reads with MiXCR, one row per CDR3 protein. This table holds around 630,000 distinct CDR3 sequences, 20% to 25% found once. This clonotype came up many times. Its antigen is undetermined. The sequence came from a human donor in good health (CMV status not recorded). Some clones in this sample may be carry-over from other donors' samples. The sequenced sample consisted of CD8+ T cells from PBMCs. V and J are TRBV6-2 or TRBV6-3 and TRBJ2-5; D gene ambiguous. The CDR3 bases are TGTGCCAGCAGTTACTCGAGTCTGGGAGAGACCCAGTACTTC. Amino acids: CASSYSSLGETQYF.